The entry below gives a single T cell receptor beta chain sequence along with its context. The sample originates from a study of blood T cell repertoires in COVID-19. About the research overall: Researchers got acute and convalescent COVID-19 samples from the United States, Italy and Spain. Sources were T cells, B-cell-depleted T cells, or PBMCs; the material itself was cDNA or gDNA.

Authors' analysis steps: Estimated nucleated cell counts came from reference gene primer amplification. Only in-frame clones appear in the TCRdb table, and some are missing; sequencing was by immunoSEQ multiplex PCR. V and J calls and clone size are as listed in that table; D and trimming were resolved from the DNA. The table lists approximately 150,000 clones, around 76% of them singletons, with about 8% in the top ten. Unmatched junction bases numbered 5, after V lost 5 bases and J lost 5 bases. There are 13 residues in the CDR3. CDR1 SGHTA and CDR2 FQGTGA come from the germline V gene. Sequencing used peripheral blood. This chain uses TRBV7-3 with TRBJ2-5, with 7 nucleotides matching TRBD2. The TCR originated in a woman between 65 and 79 years old with acute or convalescent COVID-19. In nucleotides, the CDR3 is TGTGCCAGCAGCGCGGGGGTTTGGGAGACCCAGTACTTC. Residues: CASSAGVWETQYF.